The rows below give T cell receptor beta chains drawn from one sample of a study of vaccination effects on CD4 cells after COVID-19. Their antigen targets remain unknown. Sequencing used immunoSEQ multiplex PCR; TCRdb keeps in-frame clones, though not all of them. The table lists more than 30,000 clones, about 81% of them singletons. Sequencing was performed on CD4+ T cells from PBMCs cultured without peptide, taken before COVID-19 vaccination. These receptors were obtained from a human donor who received a COVID-19 vaccine. Each CDR3 is given with its conserved first and last residue. D genes are given only for firm matches. Not all rows give a size; the values are once, few, many and, for expanded clones, a class.

V	D	size	J	DNA	CDR3
TRBV10-2	.	.	TRBJ2-2	TGCGCCAGCAGTGAGTCGAGCCCCGGCAGGATCAACACCGGGGAGCTGTTTTTT	CASSESSPGRINTGELFF
TRBV18	.	.	TRBJ2-1	TGTGCCAGCTCACCATCTTCAGCGAATGAGCAGTTCTTC	CASSPSSANEQFF
TRBV30	.	once	TRBJ1-2	TGTGCCTGGAGTAGGGACTATGGCTACACCTTC	CAWSRDYGYTF
TRBV2	TRBD1	once	TRBJ1-2	TGTGCCAGCAGTGGTGTGTCGGGACAGATTTATGGCTACACCTTC	CASSGVSGQIYGYTF
TRBV14	.	few	TRBJ2-1	TGTGCCAGCAGCCAAGGGTGGCGGCCTGGCACGGAGCAGTTCTTC	CASSQGWRPGTEQFF
TRBV10-3	TRBD1	.	TRBJ1-1	TGTGCCATCAGGGGACAGGTTGGCACTGAAGCTTTCTTT	CAIRGQVGTEAFF
TRBV5-6	.	.	TRBJ2-4	TGTGCCAGCAGCCAGGGAGGTCGGGCCAAAAACATTCAGTACTTC	CASSQGGRAKNIQYF
TRBV7-9	.	few	TRBJ2-2	TGTGCCAGCAGCTTAGTACAGTTGAACACCGGGGAGCTGTTTTTT	CASSLVQLNTGELFF
TRBV7-3	.	.	TRBJ2-1	TGTGCCAGCAGCCGGACCGGCGGGACCTACAATGAGCAGTTCTTC	CASSRTGGTYNEQFF
TRBV4-3	.	.	TRBJ2-3	TGCGCCAGCAGCCTCCGACCACCGCCTAGCACAGATACGCAGTATTTT	CASSLRPPPSTDTQYF
TRBV10-3	TRBD2	.	TRBJ2-3	TGTGCCATCAGTCCAGCGGGGGGGCAAGATACGCAGTATTTT	CAISPAGGQDTQYF
TRBV29-1	TRBD2	.	TRBJ2-5	TGCAGCGAACGGACTAGTGCGGAGACCCAGTACTTC	CSERTSAETQYF
TRBV15	TRBD1	.	TRBJ2-3	TGTGCCACCAGCAATACCGGGACAGGGGGCCCAACCTTCACAGATACGCAGTATTTT	CATSNTGTGGPTFTDTQYF
TRBV4-2	.	medium-sized	TRBJ1-2	TGTGCCAGCAGCCAAGAGACGGCCTACTATGGCTACACCTTC	CASSQETAYYGYTF
TRBV18	.	.	TRBJ2-5	TGTGCCAGCTCAGAAGCCTCTCTGGGCCAAGAGACCCAGTACTTC	CASSEASLGQETQYF
TRBV18	.	.	TRBJ2-4	TGTGCCAGCTCACCACCGAGAAGGGGGGAACAAAACATTCAGTACTTC	CASSPPRRGEQNIQYF
TRBV10-3	.	few	TRBJ1-5	TGTGCCATCAGTGAGGGGGGGAGCAATCAGCCCCAGCATTTT	CAISEGGSNQPQHF
TRBV10-1	TRBD1	few	TRBJ2-1	TGCGCCAGCAGTGAGATACCGGGACAGGGTCTTTACAATGAGCAGTTCTTC	CASSEIPGQGLYNEQFF
TRBV28	.	.	TRBJ2-5	TGTGCCAGCAGCGGGGGTGTCGAGACCCAGTACTTC	CASSGGVETQYF
TRBV6-5	.	few	TRBJ1-1	TGTGCCAGCAGTTACGACAGGAACACTGAAGCTTTCTTT	CASSYDRNTEAFF
TRBV19	.	.	TRBJ2-6	TGTGCCAGTAAAGGGGCGGGCATCGACTCTGGGGCCAACGTCCTGACTTTC	CASKGAGIDSGANVLTF
TRBV6-6	.	.	TRBJ2-5	TGTGCCAGCACCGAGCATGGGGGGCTTAGCGAGACCCAGTACTTC	CASTEHGGLSETQYF
TRBV5-8	.	.	TRBJ2-3	TGTGCCAGCCCAACCGACCCCATTAGGAAGTCCGCAGATACGCAGTATTTT	CASPTDPIRKSADTQYF
TRBV2	TRBD2	.	TRBJ2-3	TGTGCCAGCAGTGGGGTAGCGGGGACAGATACGCAGTATTTT	CASSGVAGTDTQYF
TRBV4-3	.	.	TRBJ1-2	TGCGCCAGCAGCCAAGCCATCGGTGGGGATGTAAGCTATGGCTACACCTTC	CASSQAIGGDVSYGYTF
TRBV5-1	.	.	TRBJ1-1	TGCGCCAGCAGCCGACAGAGGGGACTGAACACTGAAGCTTTCTTT	CASSRQRGLNTEAFF
TRBV5-4	.	.	TRBJ2-1	TGTGCCAGCAGCTTGGAGGTAGGCAGGACGCAGCGTGAGCAGTTCTTC	CASSLEVGRTQREQFF
TRBV10-3	TRBD1	.	TRBJ1-2	TGTGCCATCAGGGACTTGACAGGGGCCGGCACAGCTGAGGGCTACACCTTC	CAIRDLTGAGTAEGYTF
TRBV7-2	TRBD1	.	TRBJ1-5	TGTGCCAGCAGCTTAGTCCCCACAGGGGCGGGTCAGCCCCAGCATTTT	CASSLVPTGAGQPQHF
TRBV3-1/TRBV3-2	.	once	TRBJ1-2	TGTGCCAGCAGCCAAGTCCCACAGTCGAACTATGGCTACACCTTC	CASSQVPQSNYGYTF
TRBV6-5	.	.	TRBJ2-3	TGTGCCAGCAGTTACTTGGGCGGGGGCACAGATACGCAGTATTTT	CASSYLGGGTDTQYF
TRBV7-8	.	.	TRBJ1-2	TGTGCCAGCAGTAACAGAAGGAGCGCGGGGGCCCTCAACTATGGCTACACCTTC	CASSNRRSAGALNYGYTF
TRBV28	TRBD1	.	TRBJ1-2	TGTGCCAGCAGACCAGGGGGCTATGGCTACACCTTC	CASRPGGYGYTF
TRBV4-3	.	.	TRBJ2-3	TGCGCCAGCAGCCAAGTCGAGGGGGATACGCAGTATTTT	CASSQVEGDTQYF
TRBV5-1	.	.	TRBJ2-3	TGCGCCAGCAGCTCGTTGAGTCCAGATACGCAGTATTTT	CASSSLSPDTQYF
TRBV6-2/TRBV6-3	.	.	TRBJ1-2	TGTGCCAGCAGCCGGGGGGTTACGACGTTAAATGGCTACACCTTC	CASSRGVTTLNGYTF
TRBV5-4	.	.	TRBJ1-2	TGTGCCAGCAGCTTGGTCGACAGGATGAACTATGGCTACACCTTC	CASSLVDRMNYGYTF
TRBV10-3	TRBD1	.	TRBJ2-4	TGTGCCATCAGTCCCAGGACAGGGGGTTCACCCGCCAAAAACATTCAGTACTTC	CAISPRTGGSPAKNIQYF
TRBV5-6	TRBD1	.	TRBJ1-4	TGTGCCAGCAGCTTGAGGCGGACAGGAAGTGAAAAACTGTTTTTT	CASSLRRTGSEKLFF
TRBV5-6	.	.	TRBJ2-2	TGTGCCAGCAGCTTCGGTGGGACGAACACCGGGGAGCTGTTTTTT	CASSFGGTNTGELFF
TRBV3-1/TRBV3-2	.	.	TRBJ2-5	TGTGCCAGCAGCCCAAACCGGGACGGACGTTACCAAGAGACCCAGTACTTC	CASSPNRDGRYQETQYF
TRBV7-2	.	.	TRBJ2-1	TGTGCCAGCAGCCCACGTGGTGGGGCCGGGAATGAGCAGTTCTTC	CASSPRGGAGNEQFF
TRBV28	.	.	TRBJ1-5	TGTGCCAGCAGCTTACAGGAAATTAGCAATCAGCCCCAGCATTTT	CASSLQEISNQPQHF
TRBV24-1	.	.	TRBJ1-5	TGTGCCACCAGTGGGGTGGGGCTGGGCAATCAGCCCCAGCATTTT	CATSGVGLGNQPQHF
TRBV5-1	TRBD2	.	TRBJ2-5	TGCGCCAGCAGCTTGGCCGGTAGCGGGGGGGCGGAGACCCAGTACTTC	CASSLAGSGGAETQYF
TRBV10-3	TRBD2	once	TRBJ2-1	TGTGCCATCAGTGTGGGGCGGGGGGTCCATGAGCAGTTCTTC	CAISVGRGVHEQFF
TRBV10-1	.	.	TRBJ2-3	TGCGCCAGCAGTGAGGCAGGATCCACAGATACGCAGTATTTT	CASSEAGSTDTQYF
TRBV6-6	.	once	TRBJ1-5	TGTGCCAGCAGTCGGACACCTGATATTTATAGCAATCAGCCCCAGCATTTT	CASSRTPDIYSNQPQHF
TRBV2	.	.	TRBJ2-1	TGTGCCAGCAGATCCCAACACCCCCGGGGCTACAATGAGCAGTTCTTC	CASRSQHPRGYNEQFF
TRBV2	.	.	TRBJ1-1	TGTGCCAGCAGTGGGGAGGGGCGGACTGAAGCTTTCTTT	CASSGEGRTEAFF
TRBV6-5	.	.	TRBJ2-4	TGTGCCAGCAGTTACGACGGGACAAACATTCAGTACTTC	CASSYDGTNIQYF
TRBV10-3	TRBD1	.	TRBJ2-2	TGTGCCATCAGTCCTGGACAGGGGTTAGCCGGGGAGCTGTTTTTT	CAISPGQGLAGELFF
TRBV2	.	few	TRBJ1-5	TGTGCCAGCAGTGAGGACCGGTTAGGTCACAGCAATCAGCCCCAGCATTTT	CASSEDRLGHSNQPQHF